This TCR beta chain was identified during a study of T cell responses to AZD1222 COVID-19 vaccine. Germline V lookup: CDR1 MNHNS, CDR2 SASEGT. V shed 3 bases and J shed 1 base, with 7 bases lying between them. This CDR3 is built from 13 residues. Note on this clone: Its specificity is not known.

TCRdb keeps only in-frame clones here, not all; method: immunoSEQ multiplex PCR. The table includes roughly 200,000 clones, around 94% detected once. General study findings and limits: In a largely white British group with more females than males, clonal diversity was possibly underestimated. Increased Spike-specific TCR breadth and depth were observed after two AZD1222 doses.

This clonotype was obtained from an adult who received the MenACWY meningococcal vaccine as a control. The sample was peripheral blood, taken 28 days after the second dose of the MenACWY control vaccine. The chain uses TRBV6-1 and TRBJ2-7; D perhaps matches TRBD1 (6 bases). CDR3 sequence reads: CASSETGSYEQYF. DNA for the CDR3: TGTGCCAGCAGTGAGACAGGTTCCTACGAGCAGTACTTC.